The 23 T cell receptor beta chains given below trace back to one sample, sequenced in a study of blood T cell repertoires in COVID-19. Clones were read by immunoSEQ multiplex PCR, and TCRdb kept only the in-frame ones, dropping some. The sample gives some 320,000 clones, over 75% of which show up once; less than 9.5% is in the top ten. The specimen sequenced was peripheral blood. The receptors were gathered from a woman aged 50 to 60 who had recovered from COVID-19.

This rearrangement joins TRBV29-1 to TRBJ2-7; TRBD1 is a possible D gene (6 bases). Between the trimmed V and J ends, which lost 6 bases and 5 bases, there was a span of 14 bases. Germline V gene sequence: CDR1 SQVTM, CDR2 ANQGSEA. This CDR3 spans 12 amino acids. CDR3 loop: CSVAQGWDEQYF. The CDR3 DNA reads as TGCAGCGTCGCACAGGGATGGGACGAGCAGTACTTC.

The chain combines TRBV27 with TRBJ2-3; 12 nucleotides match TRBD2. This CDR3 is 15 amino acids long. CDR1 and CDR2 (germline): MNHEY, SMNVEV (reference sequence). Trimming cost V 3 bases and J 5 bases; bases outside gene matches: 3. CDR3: CASSFLTSGRDTQYF. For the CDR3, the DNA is TGTGCCAGCAGTTTCCTGACTAGCGGGAGAGATACGCAGTATTTT.

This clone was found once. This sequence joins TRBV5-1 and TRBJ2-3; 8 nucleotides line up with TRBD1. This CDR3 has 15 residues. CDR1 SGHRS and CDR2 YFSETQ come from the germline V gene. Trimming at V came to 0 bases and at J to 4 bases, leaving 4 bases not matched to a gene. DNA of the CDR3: TGCGCCAGCAGCTTGGGACAGGGGAAGGCAGATACGCAGTATTTT. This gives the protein CASSLGQGKADTQYF.

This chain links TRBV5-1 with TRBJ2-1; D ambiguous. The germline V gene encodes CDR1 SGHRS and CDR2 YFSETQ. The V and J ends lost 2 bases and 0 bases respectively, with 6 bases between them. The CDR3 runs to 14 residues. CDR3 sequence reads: CASSFDSSYNEQFF. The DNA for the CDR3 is TGCGCCAGCAGCTTTGATAGCTCCTACAATGAGCAGTTCTTC.

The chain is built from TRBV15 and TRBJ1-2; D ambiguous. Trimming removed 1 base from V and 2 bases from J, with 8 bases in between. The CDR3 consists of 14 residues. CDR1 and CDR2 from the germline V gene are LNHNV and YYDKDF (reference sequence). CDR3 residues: CATSRAGLNYGYTF. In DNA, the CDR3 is TGTGCCACCAGCAGAGCTGGGCTGAACTATGGCTACACCTTC. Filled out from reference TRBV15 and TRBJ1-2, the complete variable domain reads DAMVIQNPRYQVTQFGKPVTLSCSQTLNHNVMYWYQQKSSQAPKLLFHYYDKDFNNEADTPDNFQSRRPNTSFCFLDIRSPGLGDTAMYLCATSRAGLNYGYTFGSGTRLTVV.

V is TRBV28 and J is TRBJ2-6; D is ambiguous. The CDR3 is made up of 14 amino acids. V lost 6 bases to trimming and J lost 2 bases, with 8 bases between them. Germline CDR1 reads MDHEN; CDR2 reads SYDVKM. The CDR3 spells CASRFDTGANVLTF. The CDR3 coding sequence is TGTGCCAGCAGGTTCGACACTGGGGCCAACGTCCTGACTTTC.

CDR3 DNA sequence: TGTGCCATCAGGGCCGGGACAGGAAGCTACGAGCAGTACTTC. This gives the protein CAIRAGTGSYEQYF. This chain connects TRBV10-3 to TRBJ2-7, with 8 positions matching TRBD1. The germline CDR1 and CDR2 sequences are ENHRY and SYGVKD. The CDR3 is 14 amino acids. V trimming: 6 bases; J trimming: 3 bases; junction bases outside the gene matches: 7.

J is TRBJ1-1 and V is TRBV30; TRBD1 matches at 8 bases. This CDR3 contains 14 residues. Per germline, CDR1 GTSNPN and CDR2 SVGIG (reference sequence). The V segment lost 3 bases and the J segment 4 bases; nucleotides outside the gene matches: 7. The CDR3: CAWRGTGSGTEAFF. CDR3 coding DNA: TGTGCCTGGAGGGGGACAGGTTCAGGCACTGAAGCTTTCTTT.

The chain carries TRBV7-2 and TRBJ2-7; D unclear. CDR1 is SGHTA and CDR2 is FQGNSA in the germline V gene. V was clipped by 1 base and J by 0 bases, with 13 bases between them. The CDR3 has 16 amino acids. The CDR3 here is CASSLGAASLSYEQYF. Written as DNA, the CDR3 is TGTGCCAGCAGCTTAGGGGCCGCTTCCCTCTCCTACGAGCAGTACTTC. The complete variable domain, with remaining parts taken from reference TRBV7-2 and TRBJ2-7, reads GAGVSQSPSNKVTEKGKDVELRCDPISGHTALYWYRQSLGQGLEFLIYFQGNSAPDKSGLPSDRFSAERTGGSVSTLTIQRTQQEDSAVYLCASSLGAASLSYEQYFGPGTRLTVT.

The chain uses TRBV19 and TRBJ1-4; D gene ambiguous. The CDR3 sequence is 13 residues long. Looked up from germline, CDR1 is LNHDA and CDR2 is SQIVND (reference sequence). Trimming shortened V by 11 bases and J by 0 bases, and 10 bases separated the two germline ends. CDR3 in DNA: TGTGCCTCCCACAGAACAACTAATGAAAAACTGTTTTTT. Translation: CASHRTTNEKLFF.

CDR3 coding DNA: TGTGCCAGCAGCTTAGTCGGGGCTAGCGGCGAGACCCAGTACTTC. As protein: CASSLVGASGETQYF. The gene calls are TRBV7-2 and TRBJ2-5, with 7 bases fitting TRBD2. This CDR3 is built from 15 residues. The germline CDR1 and CDR2 sequences are SGHTA and FQGNSA. V lost 1 base, J lost 5 bases, and 7 bases stayed unmatched.

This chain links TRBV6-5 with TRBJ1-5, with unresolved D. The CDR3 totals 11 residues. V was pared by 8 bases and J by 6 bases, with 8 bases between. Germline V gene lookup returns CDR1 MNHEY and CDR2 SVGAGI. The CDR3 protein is CASGPRQPQHF. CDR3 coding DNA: TGTGCCAGCGGCCCCCGTCAGCCCCAGCATTTT.

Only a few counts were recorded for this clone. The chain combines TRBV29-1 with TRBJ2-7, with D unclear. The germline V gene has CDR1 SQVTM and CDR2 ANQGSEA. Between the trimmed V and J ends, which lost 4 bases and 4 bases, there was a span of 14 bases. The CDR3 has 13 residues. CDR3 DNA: TGCAGCGTTGTAAACTCGCAACTTTACGAGCAGTACTTC. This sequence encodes CSVVNSQLYEQYF.

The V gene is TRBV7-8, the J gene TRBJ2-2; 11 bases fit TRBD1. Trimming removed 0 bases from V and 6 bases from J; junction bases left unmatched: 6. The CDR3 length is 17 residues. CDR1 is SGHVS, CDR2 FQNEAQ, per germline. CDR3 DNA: TGTGCCAGCAGCTTAGCGAGGACAGGGGGCGCCCCCGGGGAGCTGTTTTTT. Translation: CASSLARTGGAPGELFF. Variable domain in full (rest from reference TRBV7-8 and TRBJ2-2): GAGVSQSPRYKVAKRGQDVALRCDPISGHVSLFWYQQALGQGPEFLTYFQNEAQLDKSGLPSDRFFAERPEGSVSTLKIQRTQQEDSAVYLCASSLARTGGAPGELFFGEGSRLTVL.

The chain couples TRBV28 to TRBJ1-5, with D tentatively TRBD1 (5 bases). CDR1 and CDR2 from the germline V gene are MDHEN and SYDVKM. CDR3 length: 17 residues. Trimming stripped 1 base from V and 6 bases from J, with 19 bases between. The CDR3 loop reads CASSLLSGLGLVQPQHF. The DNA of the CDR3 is TGTGCCAGCAGTTTATTATCAGGGTTGGGGCTGGTTCAGCCCCAGCATTTT.

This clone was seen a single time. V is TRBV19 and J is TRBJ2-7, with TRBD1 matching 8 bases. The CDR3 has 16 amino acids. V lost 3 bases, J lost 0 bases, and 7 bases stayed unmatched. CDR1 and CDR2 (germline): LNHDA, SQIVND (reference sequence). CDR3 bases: TGTGCCAGTAGTATTAGGAGGACAGGGAACTCCTACGAGCAGTACTTC. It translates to CASSIRRTGNSYEQYF.

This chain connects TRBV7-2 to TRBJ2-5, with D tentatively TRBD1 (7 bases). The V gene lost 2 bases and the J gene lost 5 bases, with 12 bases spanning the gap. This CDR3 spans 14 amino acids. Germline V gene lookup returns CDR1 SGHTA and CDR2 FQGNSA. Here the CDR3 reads CASSLQTGRETQYF. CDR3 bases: TGTGCCAGCAGCTTACAGACAGGGAGGGAGACCCAGTACTTC.

CDR3 in amino acids: CASSLSVVDSGNTIYF. The CDR3, as DNA: TGTGCCAGCAGCTTATCGGTAGTTGACTCTGGAAACACCATATATTTT. The chain recombines TRBV7-9 with TRBJ1-3; D remains ambiguous. Germline loops: CDR1 SEHNR, CDR2 FQNEAQ (reference sequence). This CDR3 has 16 residues. Trimming took off 2 bases at V and 0 bases at J, with 11 bases between the two ends. The complete variable domain, with remaining parts taken from reference TRBV7-9 and TRBJ1-3, reads DTGVSQNPRHKITKRGQNVTFRCDPISEHNRLYWYRQTLGQGPEFLTYFQNEAQLEKSRLLSDRFSAERPKGSFSTLEIQRTEQGDSAMYLCASSLSVVDSGNTIYFGEGSWLTVV.

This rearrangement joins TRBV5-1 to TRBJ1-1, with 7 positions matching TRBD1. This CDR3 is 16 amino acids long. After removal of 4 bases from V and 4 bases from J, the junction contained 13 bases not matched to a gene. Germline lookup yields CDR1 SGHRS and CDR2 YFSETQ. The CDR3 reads CASSEGTAPGSTEAFF. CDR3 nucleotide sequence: TGCGCCAGCAGCGAAGGGACAGCCCCAGGGAGCACTGAAGCTTTCTTT.

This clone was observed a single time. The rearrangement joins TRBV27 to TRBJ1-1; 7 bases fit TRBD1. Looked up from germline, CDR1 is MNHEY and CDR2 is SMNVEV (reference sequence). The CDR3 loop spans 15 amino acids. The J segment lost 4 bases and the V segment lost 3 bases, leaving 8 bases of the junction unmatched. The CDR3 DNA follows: TGTGCCAGCAGTTTTTCCCAGGGGGTAACCACTGAAGCTTTCTTT. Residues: CASSFSQGVTTEAFF.

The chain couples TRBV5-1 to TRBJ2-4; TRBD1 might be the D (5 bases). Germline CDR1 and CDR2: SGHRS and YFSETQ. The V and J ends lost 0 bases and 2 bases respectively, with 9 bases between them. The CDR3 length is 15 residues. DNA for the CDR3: TGCGCCAGCAGCTTGGAAGCAGGGTCCAAAAACATTCAGTACTTC. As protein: CASSLEAGSKNIQYF.

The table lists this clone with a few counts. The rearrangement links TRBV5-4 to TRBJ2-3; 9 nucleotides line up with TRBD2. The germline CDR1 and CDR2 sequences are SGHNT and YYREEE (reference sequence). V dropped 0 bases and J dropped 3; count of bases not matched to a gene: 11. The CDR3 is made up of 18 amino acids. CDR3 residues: CASSLAGRRGGPTDTQYF. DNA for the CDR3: TGTGCCAGCAGCTTGGCAGGCAGGCGGGGGGGCCCTACAGATACGCAGTATTTT.

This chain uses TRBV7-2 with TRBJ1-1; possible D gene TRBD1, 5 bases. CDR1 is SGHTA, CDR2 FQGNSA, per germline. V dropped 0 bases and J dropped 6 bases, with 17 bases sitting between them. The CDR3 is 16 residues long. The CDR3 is CASSLAGSGSGAEAFF. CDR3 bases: TGTGCCAGCAGCTTAGCGGGCTCAGGGTCGGGGGCTGAAGCTTTCTTT.